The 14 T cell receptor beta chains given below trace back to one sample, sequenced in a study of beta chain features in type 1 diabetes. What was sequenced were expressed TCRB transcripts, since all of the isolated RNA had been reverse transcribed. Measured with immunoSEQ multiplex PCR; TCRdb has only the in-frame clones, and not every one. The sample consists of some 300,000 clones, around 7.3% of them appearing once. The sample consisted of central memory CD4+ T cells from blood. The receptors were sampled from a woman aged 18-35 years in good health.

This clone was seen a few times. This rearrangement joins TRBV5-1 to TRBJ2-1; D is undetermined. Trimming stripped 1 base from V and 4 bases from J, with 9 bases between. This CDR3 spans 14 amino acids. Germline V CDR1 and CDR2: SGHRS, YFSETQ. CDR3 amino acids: CASSLSAPYNEQFF. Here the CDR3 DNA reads TGCGCCAGCAGCTTGTCGGCACCTTACAATGAGCAGTTCTTC.

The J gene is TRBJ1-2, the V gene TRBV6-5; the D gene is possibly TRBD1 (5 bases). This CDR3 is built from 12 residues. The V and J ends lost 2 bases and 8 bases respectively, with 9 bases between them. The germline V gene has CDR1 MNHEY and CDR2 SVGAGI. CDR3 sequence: CASSYRQGGYTF. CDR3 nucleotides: TGTGCCAGCAGTTACCGCCAGGGCGGCTACACCTTC.

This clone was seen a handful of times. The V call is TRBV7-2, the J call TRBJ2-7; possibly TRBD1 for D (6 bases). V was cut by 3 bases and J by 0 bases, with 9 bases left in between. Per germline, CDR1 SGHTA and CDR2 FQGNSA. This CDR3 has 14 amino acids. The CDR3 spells CASSFGQHSYEQYF. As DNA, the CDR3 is TGTGCCAGCAGCTTCGGACAGCACTCCTACGAGCAGTACTTC.

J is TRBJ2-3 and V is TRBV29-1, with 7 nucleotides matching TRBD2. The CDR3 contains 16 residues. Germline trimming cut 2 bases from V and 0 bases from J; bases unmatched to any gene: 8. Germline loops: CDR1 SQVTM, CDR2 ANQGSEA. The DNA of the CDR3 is TGCAGCGTTGAACGGGGCGGGGGAACTAGCACAGATACGCAGTATTTT. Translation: CSVERGGGTSTDTQYF.

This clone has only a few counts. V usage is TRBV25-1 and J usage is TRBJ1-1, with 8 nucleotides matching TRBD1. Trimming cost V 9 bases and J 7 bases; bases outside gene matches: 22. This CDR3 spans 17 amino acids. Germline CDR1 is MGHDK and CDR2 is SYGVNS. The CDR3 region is CASQGGVRQGRGIEAFF. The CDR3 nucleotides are TGTGCCAGTCAAGGTGGGGTTCGACAGGGGAGAGGGATTGAAGCTTTCTTT.

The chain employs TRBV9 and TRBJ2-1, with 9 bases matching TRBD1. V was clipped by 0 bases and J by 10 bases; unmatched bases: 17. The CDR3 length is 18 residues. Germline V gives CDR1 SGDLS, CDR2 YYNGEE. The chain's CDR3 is CASSVGGAGTGSGREQFF. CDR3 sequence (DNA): TGTGCCAGCAGCGTAGGCGGGGCCGGGACAGGGTCGGGAAGGGAGCAGTTCTTC.

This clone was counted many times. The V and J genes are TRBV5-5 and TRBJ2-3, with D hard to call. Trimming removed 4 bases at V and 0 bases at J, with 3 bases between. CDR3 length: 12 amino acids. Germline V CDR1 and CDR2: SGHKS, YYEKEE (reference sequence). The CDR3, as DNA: TGTGCCAGCAGCATGAGCACAGATACGCAGTATTTT. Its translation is CASSMSTDTQYF. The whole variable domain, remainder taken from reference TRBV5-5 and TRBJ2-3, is DAGVTQSPTHLIKTRGQQVTLRCSPISGHKSVSWYQQVLGQGPQFIFQYYEKEERGRGNFPDRFSARQFPNYSSELNVNALLLGDSALYLCASSMSTDTQYFGPGTRLTVL.

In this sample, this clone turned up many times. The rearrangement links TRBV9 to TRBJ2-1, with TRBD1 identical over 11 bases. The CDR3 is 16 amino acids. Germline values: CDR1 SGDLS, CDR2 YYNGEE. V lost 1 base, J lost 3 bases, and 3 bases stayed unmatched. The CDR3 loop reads CASSVSGTGGYNEQFF. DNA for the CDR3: TGTGCCAGCAGCGTATCCGGGACAGGGGGCTACAATGAGCAGTTCTTC.

The CDR3 DNA reads as TGCGCCAGCAGCCAAGAATTGGGACAGCTTTATAGCAATCAGCCCCAGCATTTT. Translated: CASSQELGQLYSNQPQHF. The chain combines TRBV4-3 with TRBJ1-5; 7 bases map to TRBD1. The V and J ends lost 0 bases and 0 bases, in that order; junction bases with no gene match: 8. From germline, CDR1 is LGHNA and CDR2 YSLEER. The CDR3 has 18 residues.

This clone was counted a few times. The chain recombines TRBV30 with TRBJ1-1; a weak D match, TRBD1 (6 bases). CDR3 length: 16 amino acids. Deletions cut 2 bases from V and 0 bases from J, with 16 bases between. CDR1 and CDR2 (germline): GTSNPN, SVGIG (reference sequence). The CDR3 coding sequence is TGTGCCTGGAGTCGGGGGGGCACCGCCTTGAACACTGAAGCTTTCTTT. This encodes CAWSRGGTALNTEAFF.

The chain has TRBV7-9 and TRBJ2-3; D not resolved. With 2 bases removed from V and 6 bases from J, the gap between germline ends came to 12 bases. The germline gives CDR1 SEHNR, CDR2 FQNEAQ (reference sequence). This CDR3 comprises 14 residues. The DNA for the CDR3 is TGTGCCAGCAGCTTATCGTGGGGTGGGGATACGCAGTATTTT. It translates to CASSLSWGGDTQYF.

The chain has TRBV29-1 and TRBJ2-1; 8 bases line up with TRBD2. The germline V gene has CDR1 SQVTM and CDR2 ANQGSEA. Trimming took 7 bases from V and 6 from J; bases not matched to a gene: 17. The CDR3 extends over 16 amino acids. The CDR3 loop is CSAVPGLVDAPNEQFF. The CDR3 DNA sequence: TGCAGCGCCGTTCCGGGACTAGTAGATGCCCCCAATGAGCAGTTCTTC.

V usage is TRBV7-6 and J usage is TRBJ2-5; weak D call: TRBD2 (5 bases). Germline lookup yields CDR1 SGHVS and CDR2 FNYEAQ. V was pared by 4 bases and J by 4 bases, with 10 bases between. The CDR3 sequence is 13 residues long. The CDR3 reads CASSSAGRETQYF. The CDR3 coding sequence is TGTGCCAGCAGCTCGGCGGGCCGAGAGACCCAGTACTTC.

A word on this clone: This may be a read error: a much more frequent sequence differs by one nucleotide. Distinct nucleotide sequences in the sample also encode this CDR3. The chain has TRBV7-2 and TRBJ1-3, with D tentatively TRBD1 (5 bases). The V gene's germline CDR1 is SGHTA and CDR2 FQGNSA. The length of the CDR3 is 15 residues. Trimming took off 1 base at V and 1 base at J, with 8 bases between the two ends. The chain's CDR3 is CASSLGAGSGNTIYF. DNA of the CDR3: TGTGCCAGCAGCTTAGGGGCAGGGTCTGGAAACACCATATATTTT.